This T cell receptor gamma chain comes out of a study of γδ T cells in repeated Plasmodium falciparum infection. The CDR3 has 15 amino acids. The junction had 4 bases not matched to a gene; V was cut back by 3 bases and J by 0 bases. Germline loops: CDR1 GITISATS, CDR2 ISYDGTV (reference sequence). This clone was seen ten or more times. The identical CDR3 is also encoded by other nucleotide sequences in the sample. TCRdb redid clone calling on the multiplex PCR reads using CATT. The sample records 28,000 or so gamma-chain clones, almost 1.5% being singletons. Flow sorting of PBMC yielded separate Vgamma9/Vdelta2+ and Vdelta2-negative gammadelta T cell populations for bulk repertoire analysis.

The chain combines TRGV9 with TRGJP1. This sequence was found in a pool of human donors (malaria-infected and uninfected, not separated). Sequenced: gamma-delta T cells from blood. This CDR3 reads CALWELNTTGWFKIF. The CDR3 region has the DNA TGTGCCTTGTGGGAGTTAAATACCACTGGTTGGTTCAAGATATTT.